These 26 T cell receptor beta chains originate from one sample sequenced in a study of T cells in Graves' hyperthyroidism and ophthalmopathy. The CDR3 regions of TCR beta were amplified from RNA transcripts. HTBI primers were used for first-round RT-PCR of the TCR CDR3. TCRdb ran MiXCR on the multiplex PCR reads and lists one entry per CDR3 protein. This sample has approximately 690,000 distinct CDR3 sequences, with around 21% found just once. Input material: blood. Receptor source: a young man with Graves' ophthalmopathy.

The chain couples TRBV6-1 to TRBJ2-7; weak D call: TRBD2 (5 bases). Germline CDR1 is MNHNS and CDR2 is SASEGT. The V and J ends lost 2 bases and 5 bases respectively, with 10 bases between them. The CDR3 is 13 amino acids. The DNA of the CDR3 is TGTGCCAGCAGTGAATCCGGGATCCACGAGCAGTACTTC. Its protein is CASSESGIHEQYF.

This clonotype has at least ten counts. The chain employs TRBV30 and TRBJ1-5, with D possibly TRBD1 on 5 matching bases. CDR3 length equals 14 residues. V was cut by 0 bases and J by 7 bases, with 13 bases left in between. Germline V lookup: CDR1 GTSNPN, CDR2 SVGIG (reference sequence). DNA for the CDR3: TGTGCCTGGAGTGTAATGTCGGGGCAGCAGCCCCAGCATTTT. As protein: CAWSVMSGQQPQHF. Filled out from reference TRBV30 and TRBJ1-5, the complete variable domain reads SQTIHQWPATLVQPVGSPLSLECTVEGTSNPNLYWYRQAAGRGLQLLFYSVGIGQISSEVPQNLSASRPQDRQFILSSKKLLLSDSGFYLCAWSVMSGQQPQHFGDGTRLSIL.

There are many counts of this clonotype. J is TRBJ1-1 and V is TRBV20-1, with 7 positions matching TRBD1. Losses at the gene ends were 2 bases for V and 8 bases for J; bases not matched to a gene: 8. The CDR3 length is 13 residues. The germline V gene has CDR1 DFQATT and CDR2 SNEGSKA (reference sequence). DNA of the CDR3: TGCAGTGCTAGACTTAGACAGGGCCCCGAAGCTTTCTTT. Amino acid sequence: CSARLRQGPEAFF.

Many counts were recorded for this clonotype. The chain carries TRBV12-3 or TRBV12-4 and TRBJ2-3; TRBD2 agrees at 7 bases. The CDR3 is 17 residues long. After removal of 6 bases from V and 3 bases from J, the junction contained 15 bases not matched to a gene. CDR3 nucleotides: TGTGCCAGCAGCCGAAACCACGCGGGAGATGGAACAGATACGCAGTATTTT. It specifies CASSRNHAGDGTDTQYF.

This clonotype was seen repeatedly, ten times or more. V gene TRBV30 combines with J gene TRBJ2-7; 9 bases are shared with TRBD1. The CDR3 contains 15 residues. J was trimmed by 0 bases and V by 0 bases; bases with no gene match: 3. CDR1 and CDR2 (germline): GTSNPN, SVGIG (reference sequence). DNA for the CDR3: TGTGCCTGGAGTGTACAGACAGGGGGCTCCTACGAGCAGTACTTC. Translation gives CAWSVQTGGSYEQYF.

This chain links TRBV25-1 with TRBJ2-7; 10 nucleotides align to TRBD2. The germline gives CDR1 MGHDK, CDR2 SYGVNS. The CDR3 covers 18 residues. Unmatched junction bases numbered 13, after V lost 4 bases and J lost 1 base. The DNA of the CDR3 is TGTGCCAGCAGTGCCTCCGAAATGAGCGGGAGGGCTTCCTACGAGCAGTACTTC. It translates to CASSASEMSGRASYEQYF.

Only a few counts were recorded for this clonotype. CDR3 sequence reads: CSARDLRVGYTF. In DNA, the CDR3 is TGCAGTGCTAGAGATCTCAGGGTTGGCTACACCTTC. This sequence joins TRBV20-1 and TRBJ1-2; D perhaps matches TRBD1 (5 bases). The V gene's germline CDR1 is DFQATT and CDR2 SNEGSKA (reference sequence). This CDR3 is 12 amino acids long. Deletions cut 0 bases from V and 7 bases from J, with 9 bases between.

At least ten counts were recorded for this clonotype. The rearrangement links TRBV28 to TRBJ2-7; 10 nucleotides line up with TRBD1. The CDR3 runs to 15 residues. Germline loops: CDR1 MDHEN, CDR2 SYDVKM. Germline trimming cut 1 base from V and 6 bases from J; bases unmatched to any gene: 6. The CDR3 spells CASSLSGTGDGEQYF. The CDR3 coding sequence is TGTGCCAGCAGTTTATCCGGGACAGGGGACGGCGAGCAGTACTTC.

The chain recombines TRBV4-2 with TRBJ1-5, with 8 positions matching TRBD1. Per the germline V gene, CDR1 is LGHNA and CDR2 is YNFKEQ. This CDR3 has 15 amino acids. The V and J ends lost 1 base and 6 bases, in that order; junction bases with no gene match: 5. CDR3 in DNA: TGTGCCAGCAGCCAAGTGGACAGGGAGGCTCAGCCCCAGCATTTT. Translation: CASSQVDREAQPQHF.

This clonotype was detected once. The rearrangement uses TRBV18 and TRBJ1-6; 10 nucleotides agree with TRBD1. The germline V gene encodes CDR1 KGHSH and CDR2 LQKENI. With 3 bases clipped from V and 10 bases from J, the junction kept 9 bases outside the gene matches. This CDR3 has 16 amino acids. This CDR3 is CASSPKEGTGVSPLHF. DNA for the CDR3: TGTGCCAGCTCACCTAAAGAGGGGACAGGGGTCTCACCCCTCCACTTT.

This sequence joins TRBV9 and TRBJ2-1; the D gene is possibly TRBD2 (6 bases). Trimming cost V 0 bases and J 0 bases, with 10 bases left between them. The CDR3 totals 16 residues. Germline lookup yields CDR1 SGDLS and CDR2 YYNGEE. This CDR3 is CASSVGAEGSYNEQFF. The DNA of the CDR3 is TGTGCCAGCAGCGTAGGAGCGGAGGGCTCCTACAATGAGCAGTTCTTC.

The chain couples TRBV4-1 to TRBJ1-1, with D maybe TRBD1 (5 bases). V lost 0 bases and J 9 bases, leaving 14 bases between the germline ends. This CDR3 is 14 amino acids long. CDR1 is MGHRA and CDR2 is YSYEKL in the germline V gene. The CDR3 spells CASSQDLTERQAFF. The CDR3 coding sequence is TGCGCCAGCAGCCAAGATTTGACAGAAAGGCAAGCTTTCTTT.

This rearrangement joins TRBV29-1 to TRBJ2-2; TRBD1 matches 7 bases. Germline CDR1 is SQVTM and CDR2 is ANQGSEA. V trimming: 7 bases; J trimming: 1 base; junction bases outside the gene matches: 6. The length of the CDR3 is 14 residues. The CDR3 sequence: CSGRDSLNTGELFF. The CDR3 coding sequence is TGCAGCGGCCGGGACAGCCTGAACACCGGGGAGCTGTTTTTT.

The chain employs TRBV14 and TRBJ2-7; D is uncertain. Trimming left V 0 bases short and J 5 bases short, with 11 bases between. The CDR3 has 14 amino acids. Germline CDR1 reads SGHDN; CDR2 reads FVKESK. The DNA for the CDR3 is TGTGCCAGCAGCCAAGAGTGGGCCCCGCACGAGCAGTACTTC. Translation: CASSQEWAPHEQYF.

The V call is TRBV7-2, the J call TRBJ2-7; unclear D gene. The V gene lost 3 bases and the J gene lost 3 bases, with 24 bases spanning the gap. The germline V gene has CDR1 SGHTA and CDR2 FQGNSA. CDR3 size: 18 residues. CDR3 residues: CASSFYLGSSVNHYEQYF. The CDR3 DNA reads TGTGCCAGCAGCTTCTATCTGGGAAGCTCCGTAAACCACTACGAGCAGTACTTC.

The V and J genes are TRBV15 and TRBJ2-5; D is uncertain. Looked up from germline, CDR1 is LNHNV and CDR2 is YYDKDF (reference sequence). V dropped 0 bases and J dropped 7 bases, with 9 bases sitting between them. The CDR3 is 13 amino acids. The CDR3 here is CATSRDSHWTQYF. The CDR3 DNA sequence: TGTGCCACCAGCAGAGACTCTCACTGGACCCAGTACTTC.

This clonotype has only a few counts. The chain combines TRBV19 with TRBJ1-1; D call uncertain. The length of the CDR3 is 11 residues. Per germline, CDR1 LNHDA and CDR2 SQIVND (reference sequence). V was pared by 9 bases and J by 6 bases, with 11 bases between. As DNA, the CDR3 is TGTGCCAGGATATCACGGTCTGAAGCTTTCTTT. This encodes CARISRSEAFF.

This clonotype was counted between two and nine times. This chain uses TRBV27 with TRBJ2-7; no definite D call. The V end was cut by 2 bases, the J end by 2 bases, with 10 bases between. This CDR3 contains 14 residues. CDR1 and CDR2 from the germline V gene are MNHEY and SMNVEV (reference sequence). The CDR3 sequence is CASSLISGPYEQYF. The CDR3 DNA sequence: TGTGCCAGCAGTTTAATTTCAGGCCCCTACGAGCAGTACTTC.

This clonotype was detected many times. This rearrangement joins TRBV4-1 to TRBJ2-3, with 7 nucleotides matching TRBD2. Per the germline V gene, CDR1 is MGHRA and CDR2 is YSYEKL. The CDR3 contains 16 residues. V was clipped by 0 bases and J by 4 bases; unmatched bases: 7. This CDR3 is CASSQDPSGVPDTQYF. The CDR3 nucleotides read TGCGCCAGCAGCCAAGATCCGAGCGGGGTCCCAGATACGCAGTATTTT.

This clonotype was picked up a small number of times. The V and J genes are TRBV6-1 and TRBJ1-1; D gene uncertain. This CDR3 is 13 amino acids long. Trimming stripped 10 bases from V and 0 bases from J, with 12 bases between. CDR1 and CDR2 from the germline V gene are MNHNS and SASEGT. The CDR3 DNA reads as TGTGCCACTCCGACAACCATGAACACTGAAGCTTTCTTT. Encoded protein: CATPTTMNTEAFF.

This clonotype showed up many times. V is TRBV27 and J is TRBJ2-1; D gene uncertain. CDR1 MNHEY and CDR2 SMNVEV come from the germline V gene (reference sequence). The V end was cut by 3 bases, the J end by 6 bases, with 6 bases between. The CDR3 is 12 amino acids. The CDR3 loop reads CASSLPGNEQFF. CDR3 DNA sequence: TGTGCCAGCAGTTTGCCGGGCAATGAGCAGTTCTTC.

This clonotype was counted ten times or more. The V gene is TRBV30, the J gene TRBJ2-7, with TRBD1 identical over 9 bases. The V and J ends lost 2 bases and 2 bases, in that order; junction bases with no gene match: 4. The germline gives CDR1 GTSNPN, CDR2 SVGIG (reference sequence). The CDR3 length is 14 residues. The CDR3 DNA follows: TGTGCCTGGAGTATCGGGACAGGGACCTACGAGCAGTACTTC. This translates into CAWSIGTGTYEQYF.

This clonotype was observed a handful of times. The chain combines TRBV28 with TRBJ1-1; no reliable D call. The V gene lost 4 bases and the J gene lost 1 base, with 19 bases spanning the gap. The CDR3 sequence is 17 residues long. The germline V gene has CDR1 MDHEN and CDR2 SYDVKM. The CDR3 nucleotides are TGTGCCAGCAGTTCCTCGCGAAACTGGTACTGGAACACTGAAGCTTTCTTT. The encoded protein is CASSSSRNWYWNTEAFF. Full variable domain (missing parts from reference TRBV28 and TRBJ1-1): DVKVTQSSRYLVKRTGEKVFLECVQDMDHENMFWYRQDPGLGLRLIYFSYDVKMKEKGDIPEGYSVSREKKERFSLILESASTNQTSMYLCASSSSRNWYWNTEAFFGQGTRLTVV.

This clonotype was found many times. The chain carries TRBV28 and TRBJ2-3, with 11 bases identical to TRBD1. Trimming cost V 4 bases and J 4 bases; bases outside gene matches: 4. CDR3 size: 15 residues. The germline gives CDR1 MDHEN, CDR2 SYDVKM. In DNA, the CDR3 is TGTGCCAGCAGTTCCACGGGACAGGGGGCAGATACGCAGTATTTT. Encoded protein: CASSSTGQGADTQYF.

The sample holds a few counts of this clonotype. The CDR3 bases are TGTGCCAGCAGTGAAAGGGGGACAGTTAGATCCGAGCAGTACTTC. Protein: CASSERGTVRSEQYF. The rearrangement joins TRBV6-1 to TRBJ2-7; 7 bases align to TRBD1. This CDR3 region has 15 residues. J gave up 6 bases and V 2 bases, and 10 bases lay outside the gene matches. The germline gives CDR1 MNHNS, CDR2 SASEGT.

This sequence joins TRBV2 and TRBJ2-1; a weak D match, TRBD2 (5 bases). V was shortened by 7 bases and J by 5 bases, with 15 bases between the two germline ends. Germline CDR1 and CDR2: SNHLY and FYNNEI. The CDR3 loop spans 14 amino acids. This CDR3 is CASIEGFTNNEQFF. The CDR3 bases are TGTGCCAGCATTGAGGGTTTTACCAACAATGAGCAGTTCTTC.